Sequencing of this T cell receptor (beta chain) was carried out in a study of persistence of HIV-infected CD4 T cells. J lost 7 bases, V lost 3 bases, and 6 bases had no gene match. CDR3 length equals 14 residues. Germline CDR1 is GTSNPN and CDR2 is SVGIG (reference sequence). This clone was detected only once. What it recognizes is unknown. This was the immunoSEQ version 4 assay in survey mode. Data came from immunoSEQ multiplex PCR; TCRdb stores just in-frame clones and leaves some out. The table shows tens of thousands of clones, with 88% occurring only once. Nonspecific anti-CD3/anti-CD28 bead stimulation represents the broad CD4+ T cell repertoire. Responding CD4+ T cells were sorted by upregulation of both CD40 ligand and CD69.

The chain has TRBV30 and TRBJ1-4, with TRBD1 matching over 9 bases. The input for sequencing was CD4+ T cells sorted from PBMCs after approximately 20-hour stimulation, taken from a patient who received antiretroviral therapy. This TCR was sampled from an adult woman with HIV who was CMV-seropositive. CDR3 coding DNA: TGTGCCTGGAGCCGGGACAGGGCGGGTGAAAAACTGTTTTTT. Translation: CAWSRDRAGEKLFF.